This T cell receptor beta chain comes out of a study of T cells expressing NK-cell markers. Study overall: HCMV seropositivity characterized seven of the eight sequenced donors, and seronegativity one.

With the 5' RACE reads reprocessed, TCRdb shows one record per CDR3 protein and no DNA. The sample has a few hundred thousand distinct CDR3 sequences; the top ten hold under 0.5%. Study-wide results and limits: Uncertainty persisted over the HCMV specificity of expanded NKG2C+ T cell clones.

A remark on this clonotype: Its matching antigen is unknown.

Germline CDR1 MDHEN, CDR2 SYDVKM. The CDR3 sequence is 16 residues long. The specimen was blood T cells: a sorted CD56 or NKG2C T cell subset, CD4+ or CD8+ T cells, or bulk PBMC T cells (not recorded which). The chain is built from TRBV28 and TRBJ2-5; TCRdb outputs TRBD1, but without DNA this stays unchecked. The TCR comes from a man aged 18-30 years in good health. Here the CDR3 reads CASTDRGQGHKETQYF.